Shown below are 25 T cell receptor beta chains from a single sample sequenced in a study of patients and donors after allogeneic stem cell transplantation. TCRdb ran MiXCR on the RT-PCR reads and lists one entry per CDR3 protein. The top ten hold less than 3% of the sample, which has approximately 88,000 distinct CDR3 sequences, about 5% seen once. The sequenced sample was blood, either unsorted or a sorted T cell fraction (not recorded which). The receptors derive from a human donor who was either an allogeneic HSCT recipient or a stem cell or donor lymphocyte infusion donor (not recorded which). It is not recorded whose cells these are; they may come from a transplant donor.

This clonotype was counted only a few times. The chain joins TRBV6-5 to TRBJ2-7; possible D gene TRBD2, 5 bases. Germline CDR1 and CDR2: MNHEY and SVGAGI. The CDR3 is 14 residues long. V was trimmed by 1 base and J by 3 bases, leaving 10 bases between them. This chain's CDR3 is CASSYYGIDYEQYF. For the CDR3, the DNA is TGTGCCAGCAGTTACTACGGGATCGACTACGAGCAGTACTTC.

This chain connects TRBV18 to TRBJ1-5; tentative D call: TRBD1 (5 bases). The CDR3 consists of 15 residues. V was shortened by 6 bases and J by 7 bases, with 19 bases between the two germline ends. CDR1 KGHSH and CDR2 LQKENI come from the germline V gene. The CDR3 loop reads CASSPRGALGQPQHF. DNA of the CDR3: TGTGCCAGCTCCCCCCGGGGCGCATTGGGACAGCCCCAGCATTTT.

The table lists this clonotype with many counts. The J gene is TRBJ1-4, the V gene TRBV5-1; D is unclear. Germline V gene lookup returns CDR1 SGHRS and CDR2 YFSETQ. The V end was cut by 0 bases, the J end by 5 bases, with 8 bases between. The CDR3 spans 14 residues. The CDR3 DNA follows: TGCGCCAGCAGCTTGGGGGCTTCAAATGAAAAACTGTTTTTT. It encodes CASSLGASNEKLFF.

Many counts were recorded for this clonotype. The chain joins TRBV7-9 to TRBJ2-5; 10 bases are shared with TRBD1. Germline loops: CDR1 SEHNR, CDR2 FQNEAQ (reference sequence). CDR3 length: 17 amino acids. V gave up 4 bases and J gave up 3 bases; unmatched junction bases: 11. The DNA for the CDR3 is TGTGCCAGCAGCTCCGGGACAGGGGCCGATGGAGAAGAGACCCAGTACTTC. Translation gives CASSSGTGADGEETQYF.

The table lists this clonotype with many counts. This rearrangement joins TRBV3-1 to TRBJ1-2, with 7 bases aligning to TRBD1. This CDR3 region has 15 residues. The trim removed 4 bases at V and 8 bases at J, leaving 13 bases unmatched. Per the germline V gene, CDR1 is LGHDT and CDR2 is YNNKEL (reference sequence). The CDR3 region is CASSPTQQGRGGYTF. The CDR3 nucleotides read TGTGCCAGCAGCCCGACACAACAGGGGCGGGGAGGCTACACCTTC.

This clonotype showed up many times. The V call is TRBV24-1, the J call TRBJ1-3; unclear D gene. This CDR3 contains 13 residues. Germline lookup yields CDR1 KGHDR and CDR2 SFDVKD. Deletions cut 4 bases from V and 0 bases from J, with 3 bases between. CDR3 region: CATSDPSGNTIYF. The CDR3 DNA sequence: TGTGCCACCAGTGACCCCTCTGGAAACACCATATATTTT.

This clonotype showed up just a few times. This chain uses TRBV7-8 with TRBJ2-3, with 9 nucleotides matching TRBD2. J lost 3 bases, V lost 5 bases, and 6 bases had no gene match. Germline-derived CDR1 and CDR2 are SGHVS and FQNEAQ. The CDR3 sequence is 15 residues long. This CDR3 is CASSGGGGWTDTQYF. CDR3 coding DNA: TGTGCCAGCAGCGGCGGGGGGGGGTGGACAGATACGCAGTATTTT.

This clonotype was seen at least ten times. V gene TRBV7-6 combines with J gene TRBJ2-7; unclear D gene. The CDR3 has 14 amino acids. V lost 6 bases, J lost 5 bases, and 17 bases lay in between. From germline, CDR1 is SGHVS and CDR2 FNYEAQ. The CDR3 loop is CASRLNPRHHEQYF. CDR3 nucleotides: TGTGCCAGCAGGCTTAATCCTAGACACCACGAGCAGTACTTC.

At least ten counts were recorded for this clonotype. The V gene is TRBV27, the J gene TRBJ1-4; 8 bases match TRBD1. Germline V CDR1 and CDR2: MNHEY, SMNVEV (reference sequence). V was pared by 6 bases and J by 2 bases, with 5 bases of the junction left unmatched. CDR3 size: 15 residues. CDR3 sequence reads: CASRPQGATNEKLFF. Here the CDR3 DNA reads TGTGCCAGCAGGCCCCAGGGGGCCACTAATGAAAAACTGTTTTTT.

This clonotype has only a few counts. The rearrangement joins TRBV4-2 to TRBJ2-3, with 13 bases that match TRBD2. Trimming at V came to 5 bases and at J to 4 bases, leaving 15 bases not matched to a gene. Germline V CDR1 and CDR2: LGHNA, YNFKEQ. The CDR3 contains 19 residues. The CDR3 loop is CASSTGGLAGATRADTQYF. The CDR3 DNA sequence: TGTGCCAGCAGCACCGGAGGACTAGCGGGAGCGACCAGGGCAGATACGCAGTATTTT.

V gene TRBV20-1 combines with J gene TRBJ1-5, with D unresolved. The CDR3 runs 14 residues. Germline assignment: CDR1 DFQATT and CDR2 SNEGSKA (reference sequence). V gave up 5 bases and J gave up 2 bases, with 13 bases separating them. For the CDR3, the DNA is TGCAGTGCTCCCCCCGGGCGGGGCAATCAGCCCCAGCATTTT. As protein: CSAPPGRGNQPQHF.

V gene TRBV7-3 combines with J gene TRBJ2-1; 9 bases match TRBD2. CDR3 length: 16 residues. Germline loops: CDR1 SGHTA, CDR2 FQGTGA. V trimming: 3 bases; J trimming: 8 bases; junction bases outside the gene matches: 11. In DNA, the CDR3 is TGTGCCAGCAGCTTGCAACCCGGGACTAGCATCTATGAGCAGTTCTTC. Translation: CASSLQPGTSIYEQFF.

This clonotype was observed many times. The rearrangement links TRBV12-3 or TRBV12-4 to TRBJ2-7; possibly TRBD1 for D (5 bases). V was cut by 6 bases and J by 2 bases, with 14 bases left in between. The CDR3 is 14 amino acids. The CDR3 loop reads CASSQGARAYEQYF. CDR3 in DNA: TGTGCCAGCAGCCAAGGGGCCAGAGCCTACGAGCAGTACTTC.

This clonotype was picked up many times. The chain couples TRBV12-3 or TRBV12-4 to TRBJ2-5; 13 bases are a match to TRBD2. The V gene end was trimmed by 6 bases and the J gene end by 5 bases; junction bases not matched to a gene: 9. CDR3 length: 16 amino acids. DNA of the CDR3: TGTGCCAGCAGAACGGGGACTAGCGGGAAACGGGAGACCCAGTACTTC. It yields the protein CASRTGTSGKRETQYF.

This clonotype was seen ten or more times. This chain uses TRBV30 with TRBJ1-2, with D maybe TRBD1 (5 bases). V lost 5 bases and J 0 bases, leaving 10 bases between the germline ends. Germline assignment: CDR1 GTSNPN and CDR2 SVGIG (reference sequence). This CDR3 is 13 amino acids long. CDR3 in DNA: TGTGCCTGGGGGGGAGACGCTAACTATGGCTACACCTTC. This codes for CAWGGDANYGYTF.

Many counts were recorded for this clonotype. The chain carries TRBV10-3 and TRBJ2-3; D may correspond to TRBD1 or TRBD2 (5 bases each). The germline gives CDR1 ENHRY, CDR2 SYGVKD. Trimming stripped 6 bases from V and 2 bases from J, with 9 bases between. The CDR3 runs 13 residues. This chain's CDR3 is CAISRDDTDTQYF. CDR3 DNA: TGTGCCATCAGCCGGGACGACACAGATACGCAGTATTTT.

This clonotype was observed at least ten times. V is TRBV5-1 and J is TRBJ1-6; perhaps TRBD1 as D (5 bases). Trimming cost V 2 bases and J 7 bases, with 7 bases left between them. CDR3 size: 13 residues. Germline V gives CDR1 SGHRS, CDR2 YFSETQ. The CDR3 here is CASSFNRNSPLHF. CDR3 nucleotides: TGCGCCAGCAGCTTTAACAGGAATTCACCCCTCCACTTT.

This clonotype appeared once. The chain recombines TRBV28 with TRBJ1-1, with D uncertain. The CDR3 is made up of 13 amino acids. The V end lost 3 bases, the J end lost 2 bases, and 7 bases lay between the germline ends. Germline lookup yields CDR1 MDHEN and CDR2 SYDVKM. In nucleotides, the CDR3 is TGTGCCAGCAGTTTTCCCTCCAACACTGAAGCTTTCTTT. It yields the protein CASSFPSNTEAFF.

V and J are TRBV7-3 and TRBJ2-1; 10 bases map to TRBD2. Looked up from germline, CDR1 is SGHTA and CDR2 is FQGTGA. CDR3 length: 15 residues. Trimming at V came to 5 bases and at J to 7 bases, leaving 8 bases not matched to a gene. The CDR3 reads CASSRGTSVGNEQFF. As DNA, the CDR3 is TGTGCCAGCAGCCGGGGGACTAGCGTCGGAAATGAGCAGTTCTTC. Complete variable domain (other parts from reference TRBV7-3 and TRBJ2-1): GAGVSQTPSNKVTEKGKYVELRCDPISGHTALYWYRQSLGQGPEFLIYFQGTGAADDSGLPNDRFFAVRPEGSVSTLKIQRTERGDSAVYLCASSRGTSVGNEQFFGPGTRLTVL.

This clonotype was recorded at least ten times. The CDR3 here is CASSQQLKSSYNEQFF. Here the CDR3 DNA reads TGTGCCAGCTCACAACAACTGAAGAGCTCCTACAATGAGCAGTTCTTC. This chain joins TRBV18 and TRBJ2-1; D is undetermined. CDR1 and CDR2 from the germline V gene are KGHSH and LQKENI. Trimming cost V 4 bases and J 0 bases, with 13 bases left between them. The CDR3 has 16 amino acids.

The table lists this clonotype with a few counts. CDR3 sequence: CASRQGAEAFF. In DNA, the CDR3 is TGTGCCAGCAGACAGGGGGCTGAAGCTTTCTTT. V and J are TRBV12-3 or TRBV12-4 and TRBJ1-1; 8 bases agree with TRBD1. The J segment lost 6 bases and the V segment lost 6 bases, leaving 0 bases of the junction unmatched. The CDR3 has 11 residues.

This clonotype was counted at least ten times. This sequence joins TRBV5-1 and TRBJ1-4; possibly TRBD1 for D (6 bases). Germline lookup yields CDR1 SGHRS and CDR2 YFSETQ. Trimming removed 1 base from V and 4 bases from J, with 8 bases in between. This CDR3 is built from 14 residues. The CDR3 here is CASSLRGDNEKLFF. The DNA of the CDR3 is TGCGCCAGCAGCTTGAGGGGGGATAATGAAAAACTGTTTTTT.

This clonotype was detected ten times or more. The chain links TRBV24-1 to TRBJ1-5, with D maybe TRBD1 (5 bases). Deletions cut 9 bases from V and 5 bases from J, with 16 bases between. The CDR3 length is 14 residues. Germline V gene lookup returns CDR1 KGHDR and CDR2 SFDVKD. The CDR3 loop is CATSRDGEHQPQHF. The CDR3 region has the DNA TGTGCCACCTCTCGGGACGGGGAACATCAGCCCCAGCATTTT.

This rearrangement joins TRBV10-3 to TRBJ2-5; 9 bases map to TRBD2. V was clipped by 11 bases and J by 2 bases; unmatched bases: 6. The CDR3 sequence is 13 residues long. Germline CDR1 is ENHRY and CDR2 is SYGVKD. CDR3 in amino acids: CASAGGSQETQYF. CDR3 DNA: TGTGCCTCCGCGGGGGGGTCTCAAGAGACCCAGTACTTC.

This clonotype was observed many times. This chain uses TRBV7-8 with TRBJ2-1; D not certain. V was pared by 4 bases and J by 10 bases, with 14 bases between. This CDR3 is 13 amino acids long. Germline CDR1 reads SGHVS; CDR2 reads FQNEAQ. CDR3 nucleotides: TGTGCCAGCAGCTCCCCGTCTAGAGGCGAGCAGTTCTTC. It codes for CASSSPSRGEQFF.